A single sample is the source of the 26 T cell receptor beta chains below, sequenced in a study of blood T cell repertoires in COVID-19. TCRdb keeps only in-frame clones here, not all; method: immunoSEQ multiplex PCR. The data contain 200,000 to 250,000 clones, approximately 82% of them singletons. The sample consisted of peripheral blood. Receptor source: a human donor in a cohort sampled during active COVID-19.

The V call is TRBV28, the J call TRBJ1-1; no clear D. The CDR3 is made up of 13 amino acids. Per the germline V gene, CDR1 is MDHEN and CDR2 is SYDVKM. V lost 2 bases and J lost 0, with 4 bases in between. CDR3 in amino acids: CASSLPLNTEAFF. DNA for the CDR3: TGTGCCAGCAGTTTACCCTTGAACACTGAAGCTTTCTTT.

This clone was observed many times. The gene calls are TRBV28 and TRBJ2-2; TRBD2 matches 7 bases. V trimming: 3 bases; J trimming: 5 bases; junction bases outside the gene matches: 6. The germline V gene encodes CDR1 MDHEN and CDR2 SYDVKM. The CDR3 loop spans 15 amino acids. Here the CDR3 reads CASSLAGERTGELFF. As DNA, the CDR3 is TGTGCCAGCAGTTTGGCGGGAGAGAGGACCGGGGAGCTGTTTTTT.

This rearrangement joins TRBV5-1 to TRBJ2-5, with D possibly matching TRBD1 (5 bases). There are 14 residues in the CDR3. Germline V lookup: CDR1 SGHRS, CDR2 YFSETQ. Trimming took 4 bases from V and 1 from J, leaving 11 bases between them. The CDR3 bases are TGCGCCAGCAGCAACCTCGACAGCCAAGAGACCCAGTACTTC. Translated: CASSNLDSQETQYF.

CDR3 in amino acids: CASSWDNSGANVLTF. CDR3 nucleotide sequence: TGCGCCAGCAGCTGGGACAACTCTGGGGCCAACGTCCTGACTTTC. The chain uses TRBV5-1 and TRBJ2-6, with D possibly matching TRBD1 (6 bases). V was shortened by 3 bases and J by 0 bases, with 7 bases between the two germline ends. Germline lookup yields CDR1 SGHRS and CDR2 YFSETQ. The CDR3 is 15 amino acids.

Many counts were recorded for this clone. V gene TRBV6-5 combines with J gene TRBJ2-2; a possible D gene is TRBD1 (6 bases). Per germline, CDR1 MNHEY and CDR2 SVGAGI. Trimming pared 6 bases from V and 6 bases from J, leaving 11 bases between. This CDR3 spans 13 amino acids. CDR3 bases: TGTGCCAGCAGACTACAGGGAGCCGGGGAGCTGTTTTTT. This gives the protein CASRLQGAGELFF.

The V and J genes are TRBV28 and TRBJ1-1; the D is unclear. CDR3 length: 14 amino acids. V was shortened by 4 bases and J by 7 bases, with 16 bases between the two germline ends. Germline V gene data show CDR1 as MDHEN and CDR2 as SYDVKM. The CDR3 protein is CASSSQGPGDEAFF. CDR3 bases: TGTGCCAGCAGTTCTCAAGGGCCCGGGGATGAAGCTTTCTTT.

The chain combines TRBV18 with TRBJ2-7, with TRBD1 matching over 7 bases. Germline-derived CDR1 and CDR2 are KGHSH and LQKENI. This CDR3 is 14 amino acids long. V lost 5 bases to trimming and J lost 7 bases; unmatched junction nucleotides: 11. CDR3 sequence: CASSGTARTSEQYF. CDR3 bases: TGTGCCAGCTCAGGGACAGCCCGAACGAGTGAGCAGTACTTC.

The CDR3 DNA is TGCGCCAGCAGTGGGAACAGAGTCACCGGGGAGCTGTTTTTT. Its protein product is CASSGNRVTGELFF. The rearrangement joins TRBV10-1 to TRBJ2-2; D gene ambiguous. Germline lookup yields CDR1 WNHNN and CDR2 SYGVQD (reference sequence). CDR3 size: 14 residues. V was shortened by 4 bases and J by 4 bases, with 10 bases between the two germline ends.

A single count supports this clone. V gene TRBV9 combines with J gene TRBJ1-2; 10 bases map to TRBD1. V dropped 0 bases and J dropped 8; count of bases not matched to a gene: 10. This CDR3 contains 16 residues. In germline, CDR1 is SGDLS, CDR2 YYNGEE. The CDR3 here is CASSVGGTGDLGGYTF. As DNA, the CDR3 is TGTGCCAGCAGCGTAGGGGGGACAGGGGATTTAGGAGGCTACACCTTC.

V gene TRBV18 combines with J gene TRBJ2-7; D gene unclear. The CDR3 consists of 15 residues. The germline V and J ends were trimmed by 2 bases and 0 bases, with 11 bases remaining between them. Germline lookup yields CDR1 KGHSH and CDR2 LQKENI. The CDR3 spells CASSPRAGSSYEQYF. CDR3 DNA: TGTGCCAGCTCACCAAGAGCAGGAAGCTCCTACGAGCAGTACTTC. Filled out from reference TRBV18 and TRBJ2-7, the complete variable domain reads NAGVMQNPRHLVRRRGQEARLRCSPMKGHSHVYWYRQLPEEGLKFMVYLQKENIIDESGMPKERFSAEFPKEGPSILRIQQVVRGDSAAYFCASSPRAGSSYEQYFGPGTRLTVT.

The V call is TRBV18, the J call TRBJ2-5, with a weak D call TRBD1 (6 bases). V lost 3 bases to trimming and J lost 1 base, with 12 bases between them. Germline lookup yields CDR1 KGHSH and CDR2 LQKENI. There are 15 residues in the CDR3. CDR3 nucleotide sequence: TGTGCCAGCTCACCGCCAGGACAGCTCCAAGAGACCCAGTACTTC. It translates to CASSPPGQLQETQYF.

The chain uses TRBV5-6 and TRBJ2-5, with a weak D call TRBD2 (5 bases). The CDR3 spans 14 residues. Germline CDR1 reads SGHDT; CDR2 reads YYEEEE. The V gene lost 0 bases and the J gene lost 3 bases, with 9 bases spanning the gap. This CDR3 reads CASSLDRAEETQYF. CDR3 nucleotide sequence: TGTGCCAGCAGCTTGGATCGAGCGGAAGAGACCCAGTACTTC. Drawing the rest from reference TRBV5-6 and TRBJ2-5, the complete variable domain is DAGVTQSPTHLIKTRGQQVTLRCSPKSGHDTVSWYQQALGQGPQFIFQYYEEEERQRGNFPDRFSGHQFPNYSSELNVNALLLGDSALYLCASSLDRAEETQYFGPGTRLLVL.

This chain connects TRBV5-4 to TRBJ2-3; no clear D gene. Germline CDR1 SGHNT, CDR2 YYREEE (reference sequence). There are 12 residues in the CDR3. Between the trimmed V and J ends, which lost 4 bases and 0 bases, there was a span of 3 bases. Here the CDR3 DNA reads TGTGCCAGCAGCCCTAGCACAGATACGCAGTATTTT. Residues: CASSPSTDTQYF.

The genes are TRBV15 and TRBJ1-3, with TRBD1 identical over 7 bases. The CDR3 runs 15 residues. Trimming cost V 4 bases and J 2 bases; bases outside gene matches: 5. The germline gives CDR1 LNHNV, CDR2 YYDKDF (reference sequence). The DNA of the CDR3 is TGTGCCACCAGCAATGACAGGGTCCCTGGAAACACCATATATTTT. Translated: CATSNDRVPGNTIYF.

The V and J genes are TRBV5-1 and TRBJ2-1; 7 bases fit TRBD2. CDR3 size: 15 residues. V lost 4 bases, J lost 7 bases, and 11 bases stayed unmatched. CDR1 is SGHRS and CDR2 is YFSETQ in the germline V gene. CDR3 DNA sequence: TGCGCCAGCAGCGCCGGGAGGTCCGTCAGGAATGAGCAGTTCTTC. It yields the protein CASSAGRSVRNEQFF.

The rearrangement joins TRBV10-1 to TRBJ1-2, with D hard to call. Germline lookup yields CDR1 WNHNN and CDR2 SYGVQD (reference sequence). The CDR3 runs to 13 residues. The ends were cut back, 1 base at V and 8 bases at J, with 11 bases in the middle. DNA of the CDR3: TGCGCCAGCAGTGAGTTCCGGGTGAAGGGCTACACCTTC. Translation: CASSEFRVKGYTF.

The CDR3 region is CASTPGTGFRMTDTQYF. DNA for the CDR3: TGTGCCAGTACCCCCGGGACAGGGTTTAGGATGACAGATACGCAGTATTTT. J is TRBJ2-3 and V is TRBV19, with 9 bases identical to TRBD1. CDR1 and CDR2 (germline): LNHDA, SQIVND (reference sequence). This CDR3 has 17 residues. Unmatched junction bases numbered 14, after V lost 7 bases and J lost 3 bases.

The rearrangement links TRBV27 to TRBJ1-5; D is unclear. Trimming cost V 0 bases and J 6 bases, with 6 bases left between them. Per the germline V gene, CDR1 is MNHEY and CDR2 is SMNVEV (reference sequence). The CDR3 consists of 13 residues. The CDR3 here is CASSLSPGQPQHF. CDR3 DNA sequence: TGTGCCAGCAGTTTATCCCCGGGTCAGCCCCAGCATTTT.

This clone appeared a single time. The genes are TRBV5-1 and TRBJ2-7, with D perhaps matching TRBD1 (5 bases). Germline CDR1 SGHRS, CDR2 YFSETQ. V was cut by 0 bases and J by 2 bases, with 9 bases left in between. The CDR3 loop spans 14 amino acids. CDR3: CASSLGDRAYEQYF. The CDR3 DNA sequence: TGCGCCAGCAGCTTGGGTGACAGAGCCTACGAGCAGTACTTC. Drawing the rest from reference TRBV5-1 and TRBJ2-7, the complete variable domain is KAGVTQTPRYLIKTRGQQVTLSCSPISGHRSVSWYQQTPGQGLQFLFEYFSETQRNKGNFPGRFSGRQFSNSRSEMNVSTLELGDSALYLCASSLGDRAYEQYFGPGTRLTVT.

This clone appeared many times. This rearrangement joins TRBV11-2 to TRBJ2-1; the match to TRBD2 covers 9 bases. Germline lookup yields CDR1 SGHAT and CDR2 FQNNGV. V was clipped by 1 base and J by 4 bases; unmatched bases: 5. This CDR3 is built from 16 residues. The CDR3 loop is CASSLGGLAEYNEQFF. The CDR3 bases are TGTGCCAGCAGCTTAGGGGGACTAGCTGAATACAATGAGCAGTTCTTC. Using reference TRBV11-2 and TRBJ2-1 for the parts outside the CDR3, the full variable domain is EAGVAQSPRYKIIEKRQSVAFWCNPISGHATLYWYQQILGQGPKLLIQFQNNGVVDDSQLPKDRFSAERLKGVDSTLKIQPAKLEDSAVYLCASSLGGLAEYNEQFFGPGTRLTVL.

The gene calls are TRBV10-2 and TRBJ1-5; TRBD1 is a possible D gene (6 bases). The V end lost 3 bases, the J end lost 4 bases, and 10 bases lay between the germline ends. This CDR3 is 14 amino acids long. Germline assignment: CDR1 WSHSY and CDR2 SAAADI. CDR3 residues: CASSDQGSNQPQHF. CDR3 in DNA: TGCGCCAGCAGTGACCAGGGGTCTAATCAGCCCCAGCATTTT.

This sequence joins TRBV9 and TRBJ2-1, with 7 bases matching TRBD2. The CDR3 length is 16 residues. V lost 2 bases to trimming and J lost 7 bases; unmatched junction nucleotides: 12. Germline loops: CDR1 SGDLS, CDR2 YYNGEE. The CDR3 region is CASSVSGGSIGNEQFF. The CDR3 nucleotides are TGTGCCAGCAGCGTGTCGGGCGGGAGTATTGGAAATGAGCAGTTCTTC.

V gene TRBV9 combines with J gene TRBJ2-3; TRBD2 matches at 13 bases. The CDR3 sequence is 18 residues long. V lost 2 bases to trimming and J lost 0 bases; unmatched junction nucleotides: 6. Per the germline V gene, CDR1 is SGDLS and CDR2 is YYNGEE. In DNA, the CDR3 is TGTGCCAGCAGCGTCGGACTAGCGGGAGTCTCCAGCACAGATACGCAGTATTTT. Protein sequence: CASSVGLAGVSSTDTQYF. Combining the CDR3 with reference TRBV9 and TRBJ2-3 gives the whole variable domain DSGVTQTPKHLITATGQRVTLRCSPRSGDLSVYWYQQSLDQGLQFLIQYYNGEERAKGNILERFSAQQFPDLHSELNLSSLELGDSALYFCASSVGLAGVSSTDTQYFGPGTRLTVL.

The rearrangement uses TRBV7-9 and TRBJ1-2; perhaps TRBD1 as D (6 bases). CDR3 length: 12 amino acids. V lost 7 bases and J 4 bases, leaving 10 bases between the germline ends. The germline V gene has CDR1 SEHNR and CDR2 FQNEAQ (reference sequence). CDR3 DNA sequence: TGTGCCAGCACGGGGGGCAGCTATGGCTACACCTTC. Its protein product is CASTGGSYGYTF. The whole variable domain, remainder taken from reference TRBV7-9 and TRBJ1-2, is DTGVSQNPRHKITKRGQNVTFRCDPISEHNRLYWYRQTLGQGPEFLTYFQNEAQLEKSRLLSDRFSAERPKGSFSTLEIQRTEQGDSAMYLCASTGGSYGYTFGSGTRLTVV.

The chain employs TRBV7-2 and TRBJ2-5, with D maybe TRBD1 (6 bases). This CDR3 comprises 13 residues. Looked up from germline, CDR1 is SGHTA and CDR2 is FQGNSA. The V end lost 6 bases, the J end lost 5 bases, and 13 bases lay between the germline ends. The CDR3 DNA reads as TGTGCCAGCAGTTCGGACAGAGGCGAGACCCAGTACTTC. It yields the protein CASSSDRGETQYF.

The rearrangement joins TRBV30 to TRBJ2-7, with TRBD2 matching 9 bases. The V gene's germline CDR1 is GTSNPN and CDR2 SVGIG (reference sequence). There are 15 residues in the CDR3. J gave up 0 bases and V 3 bases, and 6 bases lay outside the gene matches. The CDR3 is CAWRKAGGASYEQYF. Here the CDR3 DNA reads TGTGCCTGGAGAAAAGCGGGAGGTGCCTCCTACGAGCAGTACTTC.